This is a list of T cell receptor beta chains from one sample in a study of cytomegalovirus exposure and HLA in healthy donors. Some clones are missing from TCRdb's copy, which holds only in-frame ones; the method was immunoSEQ multiplex PCR. The table has some 99,000 clones, 69% seen once. The sequenced material came from PBMCs. Every receptor here comes from a woman aged 70-85 years in good health and CMV-seropositive. Both conserved end residues are part of each CDR3. The order of the fields is V gene, J gene, clone size, D gene, CDR3 protein, CDR3 DNA. A D gene is named only where the DNA matches it firmly. Only part of the rows carry a size: once, few, many, or a class if the clone is expanded.

v_gene: TRBV30; j_gene: TRBJ2-7; abundance: -; d_gene: -; CDR3aa: CAQLVGVGEQYF; CDR3nt: TGTGCCCAATTGGTGGGCGTCGGCGAGCAGTACTTC
v_gene: TRBV18; j_gene: TRBJ1-1; abundance: -; d_gene: TRBD1; CDR3aa: CASSLHRGGTNTEAFF; CDR3nt: TGTGCCAGCTCCCTTCACAGGGGGGGTACGAACACTGAAGCTTTCTTT
v_gene: TRBV2; j_gene: TRBJ2-2; abundance: once; d_gene: -; CDR3aa: CASSPDTAGTGELFF; CDR3nt: TGTGCCAGCAGTCCAGACACGGCCGGCACCGGGGAGCTGTTTTTT
v_gene: TRBV6-5; j_gene: TRBJ1-1; abundance: -; d_gene: -; CDR3aa: CASLNRANTEAFF; CDR3nt: TGTGCCAGCCTGAACAGGGCGAACACTGAAGCTTTCTTT
v_gene: TRBV6-1; j_gene: TRBJ1-2; abundance: once; d_gene: TRBD1; CDR3aa: CASSDRDREPTYGYTF; CDR3nt: TGTGCCAGCAGTGACCGGGACAGGGAACCTACTTATGGCTACACCTTC
v_gene: TRBV21-1; j_gene: TRBJ1-1; abundance: many; d_gene: -; CDR3aa: CASSKAPKVDRAPHEAFF; CDR3nt: TGTGCCAGCAGCAAAGCGCCAAAGGTTGACAGGGCGCCCCATGAAGCTTTCTTT
v_gene: TRBV5-4; j_gene: TRBJ2-2; abundance: -; d_gene: TRBD2; CDR3aa: CASSPDSGGGSGELFF; CDR3nt: TGTGCCAGCAGCCCGGATTCGGGCGGGGGTAGCGGGGAGCTGTTTTTT
v_gene: TRBV19; j_gene: TRBJ2-2; abundance: -; d_gene: TRBD2; CDR3aa: CASSIPSGGVIGELFF; CDR3nt: TGTGCCAGTAGTATCCCCTCCGGGGGGGTTATCGGGGAGCTGTTTTTT
v_gene: TRBV25-1; j_gene: TRBJ2-1; abundance: few; d_gene: TRBD2; CDR3aa: CASSGGAGGYNEQFF; CDR3nt: TGTGCCAGCAGTGGAGGAGCGGGGGGTTACAATGAGCAGTTCTTC
v_gene: TRBV30; j_gene: TRBJ2-5; abundance: -; d_gene: -; CDR3aa: CASGAGVKETQYF; CDR3nt: TGTGCCTCCGGCGCAGGGGTAAAAGAGACCCAGTACTTC
v_gene: TRBV6-5; j_gene: TRBJ1-1; abundance: -; d_gene: -; CDR3aa: CASSTDSRNTEAFF; CDR3nt: TGTGCCAGCAGTACAGACAGCAGAAACACTGAAGCTTTCTTT
v_gene: TRBV30; j_gene: TRBJ1-1; abundance: few; d_gene: -; CDR3aa: CAWTTGTGNTEAFF; CDR3nt: TGTGCCTGGACAACCGGGACTGGTAACACTGAAGCTTTCTTT
v_gene: TRBV6-1; j_gene: TRBJ2-7; abundance: -; d_gene: TRBD1; CDR3aa: CASRGQGRGYEQYF; CDR3nt: TGTGCCAGCAGGGGACAGGGGAGGGGTTACGAGCAGTACTTC
v_gene: TRBV6-4; j_gene: TRBJ1-2; abundance: -; d_gene: TRBD1; CDR3aa: CASSDGAGGGYGYTF; CDR3nt: TGTGCCAGCAGTGACGGGGCAGGGGGCGGCTATGGCTACACCTTC
v_gene: TRBV10-3; j_gene: TRBJ2-7; abundance: -; d_gene: -; CDR3aa: CAISSTSSRLEQYF; CDR3nt: TGTGCCATCAGTAGCACTAGCAGCCGCCTCGAGCAGTACTTC
v_gene: TRBV7-2; j_gene: TRBJ2-4; abundance: -; d_gene: -; CDR3aa: CASSPNEYIQYF; CDR3nt: TGTGCCAGCAGCCCCAATGAGTACATTCAGTACTTC
v_gene: TRBV5-1; j_gene: TRBJ2-2; abundance: -; d_gene: TRBD2; CDR3aa: CASSPGGLGGTGELFF; CDR3nt: TGCGCCAGCAGCCCCGGGGGACTAGGAGGGACCGGGGAGCTGTTTTTT
v_gene: TRBV5-4; j_gene: TRBJ2-2; abundance: -; d_gene: -; CDR3aa: CASSLGAGELFF; CDR3nt: TGTGCCAGCAGCCTCGGGGCCGGGGAGCTGTTTTTT
v_gene: TRBV21-1; j_gene: TRBJ2-7; abundance: -; d_gene: -; CDR3aa: CASTPPVEQYF; CDR3nt: TGTGCCAGCACCCCCCCAGTCGAGCAGTACTTC
v_gene: TRBV7-2; j_gene: TRBJ1-1; abundance: few; d_gene: -; CDR3aa: CASSLEPAGSQAFF; CDR3nt: TGTGCCAGCAGCTTAGAGCCCGCAGGGTCTCAAGCTTTCTTT
v_gene: TRBV5-1; j_gene: TRBJ2-6; abundance: few; d_gene: -; CDR3aa: CASSLHFSSGANVLTF; CDR3nt: TGCGCCAGCAGCTTGCACTTTAGCTCTGGGGCCAACGTCCTGACTTTC
v_gene: TRBV7-8; j_gene: TRBJ2-7; abundance: -; d_gene: TRBD1; CDR3aa: CASSGRGQGLSYEQYF; CDR3nt: TGTGCCAGCAGCGGTAGGGGACAGGGCCTTTCCTACGAGCAGTACTTC
v_gene: TRBV14; j_gene: TRBJ1-2; abundance: -; d_gene: -; CDR3aa: CASSLQGFHGYTF; CDR3nt: TGTGCCAGCAGCTTACAGGGTTTTCATGGCTACACCTTC
v_gene: TRBV10-3; j_gene: TRBJ1-1; abundance: -; d_gene: -; CDR3aa: CAISERGIMNTEAFF; CDR3nt: TGTGCCATCAGTGAGAGAGGCATCATGAACACTGAAGCTTTCTTT
v_gene: TRBV5-6; j_gene: TRBJ2-1; abundance: -; d_gene: -; CDR3aa: CASSLVMAINEQFF; CDR3nt: TGTGCCAGCAGCTTGGTTATGGCCATCAATGAGCAGTTCTTC
v_gene: TRBV4-1; j_gene: TRBJ2-7; abundance: -; d_gene: TRBD1; CDR3aa: CASSQARSPGGHEQYF; CDR3nt: TGCGCCAGCAGCCAAGCCCGGAGCCCAGGGGGCCACGAGCAGTACTTC
v_gene: TRBV11-2; j_gene: TRBJ1-2; abundance: once; d_gene: TRBD1; CDR3aa: CASTQGMGQGLYGYTF; CDR3nt: TGTGCCAGCACCCAGGGGATGGGACAGGGTTTATATGGCTACACCTTC
v_gene: TRBV2; j_gene: TRBJ2-3; abundance: once; d_gene: -; CDR3aa: CASSERGSTDTQYF; CDR3nt: TGTGCCAGCAGTGAAAGAGGTAGCACAGATACGCAGTATTTT
v_gene: TRBV7-9; j_gene: TRBJ1-1; abundance: -; d_gene: -; CDR3aa: CASTLRGTQNTEAFF; CDR3nt: TGTGCCAGCACCCTCAGAGGGACACAGAACACTGAAGCTTTCTTT